The 14 T cell receptor beta chains given below trace back to one sample, sequenced in a study of blood T cell repertoires in COVID-19. Sequencing was performed with immunoSEQ multiplex PCR; in TCRdb, only in-frame clones are kept and a portion is missing. Seen here are 210,000 or so clones, approximately 78% observed once, and the top ten hold 8% to 13%. Sequenced: peripheral blood. The source is an elderly woman with acute or convalescent COVID-19.

About this clone itself: Germline and junction disagree at one end, which may indicate a read error. This rearrangement joins TRBV2 to TRBJ2-5; weak D call: TRBD2 (5 bases). Germline V gives CDR1 SNHLY, CDR2 FYNNEI. The CDR3 consists of 13 residues. The CDR3 sequence: CASSERDRKKLHF. In DNA, the CDR3 is TGTGCCAGCAGTGAGAGGGATCGGAAGAAGCTCCACTTC.

The chain links TRBV4-3 to TRBJ2-5, with TRBD1 matching over 11 bases. The CDR3 extends over 17 amino acids. V shed 1 base, J shed 5 bases, and the junction held 9 bases outside the gene matches. In germline, CDR1 is LGHNA, CDR2 YSLEER. CDR3 sequence: CASSQGSGTGGFETQYF. The CDR3 region has the DNA TGCGCCAGCAGCCAAGGATCCGGGACAGGGGGTTTTGAGACCCAGTACTTC.

This chain joins TRBV19 and TRBJ2-7; no firm D call. This CDR3 is built from 13 residues. The germline gives CDR1 LNHDA, CDR2 SQIVND (reference sequence). The ends were cut back, 2 bases at V and 1 base at J, with 6 bases in the middle. CDR3 sequence: CASSISQSYEQYF. CDR3 DNA: TGTGCCAGTAGTATATCGCAGTCCTACGAGCAGTACTTC.

The chain couples TRBV6-5 to TRBJ1-4, with 9 bases lining up with TRBD1. V lost 6 bases to trimming and J lost 5 bases; unmatched junction nucleotides: 4. The CDR3 contains 14 residues. CDR1 MNHEY and CDR2 SVGAGI come from the germline V gene. CDR3 sequence (DNA): TGTGCCAGCAGACTGGACAGGGGAAATGAAAAACTGTTTTTT. Its protein product is CASRLDRGNEKLFF.

This clone has only one observation. The rearrangement joins TRBV11-3 to TRBJ2-3; 7 nucleotides match TRBD2. This CDR3 contains 14 residues. V shed 8 bases and J 0 bases; nucleotides not matched to a gene: 5. Per the germline V gene, CDR1 is SGHNT and CDR2 is YENEEA. The CDR3 protein is CASGAGPSTDTQYF. The CDR3 bases are TGTGCCAGCGGAGCGGGGCCTAGCACAGATACGCAGTATTTT.

V is TRBV5-4 and J is TRBJ1-2; TRBD1 matches 7 bases. The germline gives CDR1 SGHNT, CDR2 YYREEE (reference sequence). V lost 0 bases to trimming and J lost 8 bases; unmatched junction nucleotides: 4. This CDR3 is built from 13 residues. As DNA, the CDR3 is TGTGCCAGCAGCTTGGAACAGGGGCAAGGCTACACCTTC. Translating it yields CASSLEQGQGYTF.

This chain links TRBV3-1 (or the pseudogene TRBV3-2) with TRBJ1-2; D not certain. This CDR3 region has 13 residues. Germline V lookup: CDR1 LGHDT, CDR2 YNNKEL (reference sequence). V was pared by 2 bases and J by 5 bases, with 9 bases between. This CDR3 reads CASSQLAVYGYTF. The CDR3 DNA sequence: TGTGCCAGCAGCCAATTAGCGGTTTATGGCTACACCTTC.

This clone appeared once. The chain combines TRBV20-1 with TRBJ1-2; D gene unclear. V dropped 1 base and J dropped 5 bases, with 5 bases sitting between them. Germline values: CDR1 DFQATT, CDR2 SNEGSKA (reference sequence). CDR3 size: 11 residues. CDR3 loop: CSARVAYGYTF. Here the CDR3 DNA reads TGCAGTGCTAGAGTGGCATATGGCTACACCTTC.

This clone was seen more than once but under ten times. At the DNA level, this CDR3 is encoded by other sequences in the same sample as well. The chain is built from TRBV18 and TRBJ2-7; D is undetermined. V shed 6 bases and J shed 5 bases, with 11 bases lying between them. This CDR3 is built from 12 residues. Germline CDR1 KGHSH, CDR2 LQKENI. CDR3 sequence: CASSPQAHEQYF. The CDR3 DNA is TGTGCCAGCTCCCCCCAGGCTCACGAGCAGTACTTC.

This clone has just one count. This chain connects TRBV15 to TRBJ2-3, with D uncertain. The V and J ends lost 1 base and 0 bases respectively, with 8 bases between them. Germline lookup yields CDR1 LNHNV and CDR2 YYDKDF (reference sequence). This CDR3 is 15 amino acids long. CDR3 loop: CATSRGQKSTDTQYF. CDR3 nucleotide sequence: TGTGCCACCAGCAGAGGGCAGAAAAGCACAGATACGCAGTATTTT.

This clone was detected only a few times. The rearrangement links TRBV18 to TRBJ1-1; D is uncertain. Germline values: CDR1 KGHSH, CDR2 LQKENI. The length of the CDR3 is 14 residues. V lost 11 bases to trimming and J lost 1 base, with 17 bases between them. The CDR3 DNA sequence: TGTGCCTCGGGAAGGGAAACGACGAACACTGAAGCTTTCTTT. This codes for CASGRETTNTEAFF.

V gene TRBV15 combines with J gene TRBJ2-7; 14 bases align to TRBD2. Germline V gives CDR1 LNHNV, CDR2 YYDKDF (reference sequence). V was clipped by 1 base and J by 3 bases; unmatched bases: 2. This CDR3 region has 16 residues. The CDR3 DNA sequence: TGTGCCACCAGCAGAGGAGGGACTAGCGGGAGCTACGAGCAGTACTTC. Protein product: CATSRGGTSGSYEQYF.

On this clone itself: This may be a read error: a much more frequent sequence differs by one nucleotide. The rearrangement uses TRBV25-1 and TRBJ1-1; D might be TRBD1 (5 bases). The CDR3 length is 13 residues. Germline assignment: CDR1 MGHDK and CDR2 SYGVNS. The V and J ends lost 4 bases and 1 base respectively, with 7 bases between them. The CDR3 nucleotides read TGTGCCAGCAGTGCTCAGGGGAACACTGAAGCTTTCTTT. Amino acid sequence: CASSAQGNTEAFF.

CDR3 nucleotides: TGTGCCATCAGCAACCTAGCGGGGCGATACGAGCAGTACTTC. Its translation is CAISNLAGRYEQYF. The chain carries TRBV10-3 and TRBJ2-7; TRBD2 matches 9 bases. This CDR3 is built from 14 residues. The germline gives CDR1 ENHRY, CDR2 SYGVKD. Trimming took 6 bases from V and 4 from J; bases not matched to a gene: 7.